These T cell receptor beta chains were read from a single sample in a study of cytomegalovirus exposure and HLA in healthy donors. Clones were read by immunoSEQ multiplex PCR, and TCRdb kept only the in-frame ones, dropping some. This sample carries 95,000 to 150,000 clones, over 60% of them seen once, and the ten largest clones take just over 8%. The source material was PBMCs. Source of these receptors: a middle-aged woman in good health and CMV-seropositive. Each CDR3 is given with its conserved first and last residue. D genes are given only for firm matches. Clone sizes are given selectively: once, few, many, or a class where the clone is expanded.

CASSLELAAQETQYF TGTGCCAGCAGCTTAGAACTAGCGGCCCAAGAGACCCAGTACTTC TRBD2 TRBJ2-5 TRBV7-9 few
CSVGQGATNYGYTF TGCAGCGTGGGACAGGGCGCGACTAACTATGGCTACACCTTC TRBD1 TRBJ1-2 TRBV29-1 .
CASNRGGLRNQPQHF TGTGCCAGCAATAGAGGGGGCCTGCGCAATCAGCCCCAGCATTTT TRBD1 TRBJ1-5 TRBV6-6 .
CAISDGTAFYGYTF TGTGCCATCAGTGACGGGACAGCCTTCTATGGCTACACCTTC TRBD1 TRBJ1-2 TRBV10-3 .
CASRGQGNTEAFF TGTGCCAGCAGGGGACAGGGGAACACTGAAGCTTTCTTT TRBD1 TRBJ1-1 TRBV7-2 .
CASSLEVGGTEAFF TGTGCCAGCAGCTTAGAGGTAGGGGGCACTGAAGCTTTCTTT . TRBJ1-1 TRBV7-9 once
CASSERASGVPYNEQFF TGTGCCAGCAGTGAGCGGGCTAGCGGGGTACCCTACAATGAGCAGTTCTTC TRBD2 TRBJ2-1 TRBV6-1 .
CASSQDAVYNEQFF TGCGCCAGCAGCCAAGATGCAGTTTACAATGAGCAGTTCTTC . TRBJ2-1 TRBV4-1 .
CASSHRDRGSYNEQFF TGCGCCAGCAGTCACCGGGACAGGGGATCCTACAATGAGCAGTTCTTC TRBD1 TRBJ2-1 TRBV23-1 .
CASSVYQGWLNTEAFF TGTGCCAGCAGTGTTTACCAGGGGTGGTTGAACACTGAAGCTTTCTTT . TRBJ1-1 TRBV6-1 .